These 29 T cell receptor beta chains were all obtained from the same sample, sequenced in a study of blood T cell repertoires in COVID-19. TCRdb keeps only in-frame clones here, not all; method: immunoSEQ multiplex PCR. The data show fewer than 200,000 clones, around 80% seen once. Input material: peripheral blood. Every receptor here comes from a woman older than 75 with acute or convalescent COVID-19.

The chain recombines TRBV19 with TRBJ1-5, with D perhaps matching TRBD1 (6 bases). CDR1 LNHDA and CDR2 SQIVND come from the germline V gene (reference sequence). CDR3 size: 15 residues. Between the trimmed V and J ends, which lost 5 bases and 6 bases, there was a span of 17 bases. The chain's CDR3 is CASSATGYRGQPQHF. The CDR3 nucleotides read TGTGCCAGTAGTGCTACAGGGTATAGAGGTCAGCCCCAGCATTTT.

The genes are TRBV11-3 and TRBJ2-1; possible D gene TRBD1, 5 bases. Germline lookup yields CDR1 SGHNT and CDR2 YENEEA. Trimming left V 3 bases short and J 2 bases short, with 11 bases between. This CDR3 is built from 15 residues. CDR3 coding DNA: TGTGCCAGCAGCTTCGGGCAGGGAACCTACAATGAGCAGTTCTTC. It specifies CASSFGQGTYNEQFF.

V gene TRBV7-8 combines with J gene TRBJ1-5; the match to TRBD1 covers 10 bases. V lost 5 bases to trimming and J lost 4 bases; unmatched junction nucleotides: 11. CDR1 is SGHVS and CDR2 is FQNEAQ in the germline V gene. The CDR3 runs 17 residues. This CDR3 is CASSQRTGGSLNQPQHF. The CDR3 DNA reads TGTGCCAGCAGCCAAAGGACAGGGGGTTCGTTGAATCAGCCCCAGCATTTT.

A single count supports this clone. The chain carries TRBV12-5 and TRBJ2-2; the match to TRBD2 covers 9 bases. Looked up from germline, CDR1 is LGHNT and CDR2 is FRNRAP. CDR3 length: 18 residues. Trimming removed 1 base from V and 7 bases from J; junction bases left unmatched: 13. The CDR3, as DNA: TGTGCTAGTGGTTTGGGAAGTACGGCGGGAGGGCCGGACGGGGAGCTGTTTTTT. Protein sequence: CASGLGSTAGGPDGELFF.

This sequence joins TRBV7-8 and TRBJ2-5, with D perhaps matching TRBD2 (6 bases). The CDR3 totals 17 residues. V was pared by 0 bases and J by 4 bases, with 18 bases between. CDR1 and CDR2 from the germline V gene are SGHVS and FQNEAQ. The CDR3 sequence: CASSLALGGNPRETQYF. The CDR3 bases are TGTGCCAGCAGCTTAGCGCTGGGAGGCAACCCGCGAGAGACCCAGTACTTC.

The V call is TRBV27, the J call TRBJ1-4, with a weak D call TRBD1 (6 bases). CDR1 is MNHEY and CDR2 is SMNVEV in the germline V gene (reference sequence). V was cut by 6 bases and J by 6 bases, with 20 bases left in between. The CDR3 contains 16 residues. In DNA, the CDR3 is TGTGCCAGCAGCCGAACAGGACAGATTCGATATGAAAAACTGTTTTTT. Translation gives CASSRTGQIRYEKLFF.

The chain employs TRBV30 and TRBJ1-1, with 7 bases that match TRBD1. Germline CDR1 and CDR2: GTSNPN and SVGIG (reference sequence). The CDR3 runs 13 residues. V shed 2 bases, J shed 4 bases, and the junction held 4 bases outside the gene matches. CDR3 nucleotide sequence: TGTGCCTGGAGTTCGACAGGGCTCACTGAAGCTTTCTTT. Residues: CAWSSTGLTEAFF.

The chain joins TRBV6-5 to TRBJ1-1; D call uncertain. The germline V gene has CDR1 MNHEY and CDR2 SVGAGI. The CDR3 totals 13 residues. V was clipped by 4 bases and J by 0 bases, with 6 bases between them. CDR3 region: CASSFGLNTEAFF. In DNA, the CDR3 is TGTGCCAGCAGTTTCGGGTTGAACACTGAAGCTTTCTTT.

CDR3 region: CASSPGQGVSTEAFF. The CDR3 bases are TGTGCCAGCTCACCAGGGCAGGGCGTGAGCACTGAAGCTTTCTTT. The chain recombines TRBV18 with TRBJ1-1, with TRBD1 as a possible D gene (5 bases). Trimming removed 2 bases at V and 4 bases at J, with 14 bases between. Germline V gene lookup returns CDR1 KGHSH and CDR2 LQKENI. This CDR3 spans 15 amino acids.

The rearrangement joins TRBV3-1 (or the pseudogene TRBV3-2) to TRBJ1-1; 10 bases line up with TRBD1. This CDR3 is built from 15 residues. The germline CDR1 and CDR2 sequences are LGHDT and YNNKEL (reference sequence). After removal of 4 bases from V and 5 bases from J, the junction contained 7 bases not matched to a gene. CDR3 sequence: CASSPRDRGRTEAFF. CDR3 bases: TGTGCCAGCAGCCCAAGGGACAGGGGTAGGACTGAAGCTTTCTTT.

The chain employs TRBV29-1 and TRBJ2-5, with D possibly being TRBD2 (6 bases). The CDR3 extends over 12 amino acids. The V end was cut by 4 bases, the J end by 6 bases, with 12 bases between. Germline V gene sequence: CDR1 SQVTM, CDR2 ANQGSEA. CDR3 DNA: TGCAGCGTTGGGTACGGGGGACAGACCCAGTACTTC. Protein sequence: CSVGYGGQTQYF.

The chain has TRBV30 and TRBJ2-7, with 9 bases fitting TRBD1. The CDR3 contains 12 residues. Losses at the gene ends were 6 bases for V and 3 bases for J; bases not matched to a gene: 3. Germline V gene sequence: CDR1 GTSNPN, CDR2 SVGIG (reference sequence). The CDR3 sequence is CACRDRVYEQYF. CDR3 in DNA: TGTGCCTGCCGGGACAGGGTCTACGAGCAGTACTTC.

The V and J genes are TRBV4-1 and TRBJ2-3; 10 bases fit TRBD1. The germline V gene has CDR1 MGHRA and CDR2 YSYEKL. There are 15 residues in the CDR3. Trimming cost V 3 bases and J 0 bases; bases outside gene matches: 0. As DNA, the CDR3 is TGCGCCAGCAGCCAGACAGGGGGCAGCACAGATACGCAGTATTTT. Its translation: CASSQTGGSTDTQYF.

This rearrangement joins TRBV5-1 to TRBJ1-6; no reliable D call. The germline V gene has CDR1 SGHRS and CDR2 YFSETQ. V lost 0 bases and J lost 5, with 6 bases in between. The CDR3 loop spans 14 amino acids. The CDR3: CASSLGQNNSPLHF. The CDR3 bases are TGCGCCAGCAGCTTGGGGCAGAATAATTCACCCCTCCACTTT.

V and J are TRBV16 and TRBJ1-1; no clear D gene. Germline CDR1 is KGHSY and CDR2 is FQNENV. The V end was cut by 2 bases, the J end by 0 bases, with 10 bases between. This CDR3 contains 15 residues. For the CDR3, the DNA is TGTGCCAGCAGCCAACAGCAACAGTTGAACACTGAAGCTTTCTTT. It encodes CASSQQQQLNTEAFF.

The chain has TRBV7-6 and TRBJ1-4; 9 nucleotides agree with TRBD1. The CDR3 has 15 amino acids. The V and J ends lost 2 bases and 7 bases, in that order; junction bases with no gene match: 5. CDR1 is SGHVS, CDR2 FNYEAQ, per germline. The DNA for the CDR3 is TGTGCCAGCAGCTTATACAGGGGGCCGGGTGAAAAACTGTTTTTT. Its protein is CASSLYRGPGEKLFF.

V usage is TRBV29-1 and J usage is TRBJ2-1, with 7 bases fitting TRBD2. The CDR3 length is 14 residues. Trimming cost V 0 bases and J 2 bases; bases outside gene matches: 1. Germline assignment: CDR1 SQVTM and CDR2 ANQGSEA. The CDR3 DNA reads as TGCAGCGTTGAAGATCGGGAGGCCTACAATGAGCAGTTCTTC. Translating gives CSVEDREAYNEQFF.

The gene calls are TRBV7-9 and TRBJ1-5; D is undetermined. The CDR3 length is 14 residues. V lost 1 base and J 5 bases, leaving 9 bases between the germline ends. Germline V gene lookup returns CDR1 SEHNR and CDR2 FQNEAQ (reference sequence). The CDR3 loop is CASSLGGIDQPQHF. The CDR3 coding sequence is TGTGCCAGCAGCTTAGGAGGGATCGATCAGCCCCAGCATTTT.

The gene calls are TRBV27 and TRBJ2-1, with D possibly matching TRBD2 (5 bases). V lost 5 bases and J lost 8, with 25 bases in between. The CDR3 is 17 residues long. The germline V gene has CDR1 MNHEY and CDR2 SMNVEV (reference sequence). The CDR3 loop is CASSPRTPPWGNDEQFF. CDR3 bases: TGTGCCAGCAGTCCAAGGACTCCCCCCTGGGGTAATGATGAGCAGTTCTTC.

The CDR3 reads CASSEPLQYNSPLHF. DNA of the CDR3: TGTGCCAGCAGTGAACCCCTCCAGTATAATTCACCCCTCCACTTT. The rearrangement joins TRBV6-1 to TRBJ1-6; D gene ambiguous. This CDR3 contains 15 residues. From germline, CDR1 is MNHNS and CDR2 SASEGT. Deletions cut 2 bases from V and 4 bases from J, with 9 bases between.

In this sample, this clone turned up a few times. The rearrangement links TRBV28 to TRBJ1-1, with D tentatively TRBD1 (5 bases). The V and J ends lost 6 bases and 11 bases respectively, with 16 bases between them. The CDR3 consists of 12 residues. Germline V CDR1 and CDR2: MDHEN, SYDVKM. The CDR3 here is CASSPLGQRAFF. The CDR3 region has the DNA TGTGCCAGCAGCCCCTTGGGGCAACGGGCTTTCTTT.

CDR3 residues: CASSRPGQTATNEKLFF. The CDR3 coding sequence is TGTGCCAGCAGTCGGCCGGGACAGACTGCAACTAATGAAAAACTGTTTTTT. The chain recombines TRBV27 with TRBJ1-4, with 7 bases matching TRBD1. Germline lookup yields CDR1 MNHEY and CDR2 SMNVEV (reference sequence). The CDR3 has 17 amino acids. Trimming removed 5 bases from V and 0 bases from J; junction bases left unmatched: 9.

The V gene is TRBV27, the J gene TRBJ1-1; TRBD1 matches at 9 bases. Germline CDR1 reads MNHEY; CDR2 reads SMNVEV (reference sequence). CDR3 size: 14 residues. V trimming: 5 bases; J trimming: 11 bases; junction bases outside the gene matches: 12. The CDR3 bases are TGTGCCAGCAGTAGAAGACAGGGGGGATTTGAGGCTTTCTTT. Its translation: CASSRRQGGFEAFF.

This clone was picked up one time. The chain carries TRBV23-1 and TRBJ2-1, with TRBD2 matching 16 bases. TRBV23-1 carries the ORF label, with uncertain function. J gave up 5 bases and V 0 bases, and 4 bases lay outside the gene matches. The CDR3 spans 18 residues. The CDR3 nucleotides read TGCGCCAGCAGTCAATCGCTGGGACTAGCGGGAGGGGACAATGAGCAGTTCTTC. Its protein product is CASSQSLGLAGGDNEQFF.

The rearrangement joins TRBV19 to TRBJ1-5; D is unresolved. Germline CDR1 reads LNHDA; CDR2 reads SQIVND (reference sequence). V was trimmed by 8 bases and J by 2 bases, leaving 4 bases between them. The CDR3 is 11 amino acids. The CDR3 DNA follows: TGTGCCAGTCAGGGCAATCAGCCCCAGCATTTT. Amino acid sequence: CASQGNQPQHF.

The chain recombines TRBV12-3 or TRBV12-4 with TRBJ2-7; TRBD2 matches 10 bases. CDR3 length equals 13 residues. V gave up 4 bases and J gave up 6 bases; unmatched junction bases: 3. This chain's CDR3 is CASSWSGRGEQYF. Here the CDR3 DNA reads TGTGCCAGCAGTTGGAGCGGGAGGGGCGAGCAGTACTTC.

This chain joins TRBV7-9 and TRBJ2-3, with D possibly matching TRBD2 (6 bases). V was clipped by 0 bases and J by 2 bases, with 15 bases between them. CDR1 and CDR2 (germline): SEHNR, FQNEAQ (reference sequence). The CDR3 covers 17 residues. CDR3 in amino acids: CASSLAGGIPATDTQYF. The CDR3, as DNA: TGTGCCAGCAGCTTAGCCGGCGGGATTCCTGCCACAGATACGCAGTATTTT.

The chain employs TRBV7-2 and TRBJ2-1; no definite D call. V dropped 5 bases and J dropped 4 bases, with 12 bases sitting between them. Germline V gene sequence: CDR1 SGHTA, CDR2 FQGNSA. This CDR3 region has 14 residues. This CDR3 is CASSPGRRYNEQFF. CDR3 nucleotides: TGTGCCAGCAGCCCCGGTCGTCGATACAATGAGCAGTTCTTC.

The CDR3 protein is CASSESYEQFF. The CDR3 bases are TGTGCCAGCAGTGAATCTTATGAGCAGTTCTTC. The gene calls are TRBV25-1 and TRBJ2-1; D remains unclear. The germline CDR1 and CDR2 sequences are MGHDK and SYGVNS. The ends were cut back, 1 base at V and 8 bases at J, with 3 bases in the middle. This CDR3 has 11 residues.